One and the same sample provided the 15 T cell receptor beta chains below, sequenced in a study of beta chain features in type 1 diabetes. Every bit of the isolated RNA underwent reverse transcription, so sequencing read expressed TCRB transcripts. Here immunoSEQ multiplex PCR was the method, and the copy in TCRdb shows in-frame clones only, minus some. Seen here are about 160,000 clones, around 8.4% observed once, and the top ten hold approximately 0.54%. Their antigen targets remain unknown. General study points: Shorter TCRB CDR3s, moderately but significantly so, marked every one of the four CD4+ subsets in Type 1 diabetes patients.

The sequenced sample consisted of central memory CD4+ T cells from blood. Source of these receptors: a woman aged 18-35 years with type 1 diabetes.

The chain has TRBV11-2 and TRBJ2-5, with a tentative D call TRBD2 (6 bases). Looked up from germline, CDR1 is SGHAT and CDR2 is FQNNGV. Trimming stripped 1 base from V and 2 bases from J, with 14 bases between. The CDR3 has 16 amino acids. The CDR3 region is CASSLGHSGGQETQYF. For the CDR3, the DNA is TGTGCCAGCAGCTTAGGCCATTCCGGGGGACAAGAGACCCAGTACTTC.

This clone has more than one count but fewer than ten. The chain joins TRBV30 to TRBJ1-5; D is perhaps TRBD1 (5 bases). Between the trimmed V and J ends, which lost 0 bases and 3 bases, there was a span of 12 bases. In germline, CDR1 is GTSNPN, CDR2 SVGIG (reference sequence). The CDR3 loop spans 15 amino acids. The CDR3 loop is CAWSVASTANQPQHF. CDR3 bases: TGTGCCTGGAGTGTAGCCTCGACAGCCAATCAGCCCCAGCATTTT.

This clone was detected only a few times. The chain combines TRBV5-5 with TRBJ1-1, with D tentatively TRBD1 (5 bases). Germline lookup yields CDR1 SGHKS and CDR2 YYEKEE (reference sequence). V dropped 6 bases and J dropped 5 bases, with 23 bases sitting between them. The CDR3 covers 16 residues. CDR3 residues: CASTREMNSLWTEAFF. The DNA for the CDR3 is TGTGCCAGCACCAGGGAAATGAATAGTTTATGGACTGAAGCTTTCTTT.

The sample holds a few counts of this clone. V usage is TRBV11-3 and J usage is TRBJ1-1; D remains ambiguous. This CDR3 is 15 amino acids long. CDR1 is SGHNT, CDR2 YENEEA, per germline. V lost 2 bases and J lost 0, with 10 bases in between. CDR3 nucleotides: TGTGCCAGCAGCTTATCACAGACCATGAACACTGAAGCTTTCTTT. Amino acid sequence: CASSLSQTMNTEAFF. The entire variable domain, with the rest obtained from reference TRBV11-3 and TRBJ1-1, is as follows: EAGVVQSPRYKIIEKKQPVAFWCNPISGHNTLYWYLQNLGQGPELLIRYENEEAVDDSQLPKDRFSAERLKGVDSTLKIQPAELGDSAVYLCASSLSQTMNTEAFFGQGTRLTVV.

This clone was detected only a few times. V usage is TRBV2 and J usage is TRBJ2-3; 8 bases match TRBD1. Trimming cost V 4 bases and J 6 bases; bases outside gene matches: 3. The CDR3 is 13 amino acids. Per the germline V gene, CDR1 is SNHLY and CDR2 is FYNNEI. The CDR3 reads CASSGDRWDTQYF. CDR3 coding DNA: TGTGCCAGCAGTGGGGACAGGTGGGATACGCAGTATTTT. The variable domain in full, completed from reference TRBV2 and TRBJ2-3, reads EPEVTQTPSHQVTQMGQEVILRCVPISNHLYFYWYRQILGQKVEFLVSFYNNEISEKSEIFDDQFSVERPDGSNFTLKIRSTKLEDSAMYFCASSGDRWDTQYFGPGTRLTVL.

This clone was detected only a few times. V is TRBV7-6 and J is TRBJ2-7; D gene ambiguous. The CDR3 runs 13 residues. The germline V and J ends were trimmed by 4 bases and 3 bases, with 10 bases remaining between them. Germline CDR1 reads SGHVS; CDR2 reads FNYEAQ. CDR3: CASSSGTDYEQYF. CDR3 DNA: TGTGCCAGCAGCTCAGGTACGGACTACGAGCAGTACTTC. Based on the CDR3 plus reference TRBV7-6 and TRBJ2-7, the full variable domain is GAGVSQSPRYKVTKRGQDVALRCDPISGHVSLYWYRQALGQGPEFLTYFNYEAQQDKSGLPNDRFSAERPEGSISTLTIQRTEQRDSAMYRCASSSGTDYEQYFGPGTRLTVT.

This clone has only a few counts. This chain links TRBV5-1 with TRBJ2-3, with 12 positions matching TRBD1. This CDR3 has 16 residues. V was clipped by 4 bases and J by 6 bases; unmatched bases: 9. Germline assignment: CDR1 SGHRS and CDR2 YFSETQ. In DNA, the CDR3 is TGCGCCAGCAGCCCCCCGGGACAGGGGGCTGGCGATACGCAGTATTTT. This encodes CASSPPGQGAGDTQYF.

J is TRBJ2-3 and V is TRBV4-3; TRBD2 might be the D (5 bases). CDR1 is LGHNA and CDR2 is YSLEER in the germline V gene. Deletions cut 0 bases from V and 9 bases from J, with 10 bases between. The CDR3 has 13 residues. The DNA of the CDR3 is TGCGCCAGCAGCCAAGATGGCGGACTCACGCAGTATTTT. Translation gives CASSQDGGLTQYF.

A few counts support this clone. The chain carries TRBV5-4 and TRBJ2-3; 12 positions match TRBD2. Germline loops: CDR1 SGHNT, CDR2 YYREEE (reference sequence). After removal of 0 bases from V and 3 bases from J, the junction contained 2 bases not matched to a gene. The CDR3 has 16 amino acids. The CDR3 reads CASSLETSGGTDTQYF. DNA for the CDR3: TGTGCCAGCAGCTTGGAGACTAGCGGGGGAACAGATACGCAGTATTTT. Variable domain in full (rest from reference TRBV5-4 and TRBJ2-3): ETGVTQSPTHLIKTRGQQVTLRCSSQSGHNTVSWYQQALGQGPQFIFQYYREEENGRGNFPPRFSGLQFPNYSSELNVNALELDDSALYLCASSLETSGGTDTQYFGPGTRLTVL.

The chain is built from TRBV4-1 and TRBJ2-1; D is perhaps TRBD2 (6 bases). CDR3 length equals 17 residues. V was clipped by 3 bases and J by 5 bases, with 20 bases between them. Germline V gene lookup returns CDR1 MGHRA and CDR2 YSYEKL. CDR3 sequence (DNA): TGCGCCAGCAGCCACCCGTCGGGGCGGGGTTTGAACAATGAGCAGTTCTTC. Protein: CASSHPSGRGLNNEQFF.

This clone was observed a few times. The chain is built from TRBV29-1 and TRBJ2-1; D may be TRBD1 (5 bases). The CDR3 runs 12 residues. Trimming removed 3 bases at V and 6 bases at J, with 9 bases between. Germline assignment: CDR1 SQVTM and CDR2 ANQGSEA. The CDR3 DNA sequence: TGCAGCGTTGAGGTCAGGGTCAATGAGCAGTTCTTC. Translated: CSVEVRVNEQFF.

CDR3 bases: TGTGCCAGCAGCCCCCGACAGGCCTCTGGAAACACCATATATTTT. Translating gives CASSPRQASGNTIYF. The V call is TRBV9, the J call TRBJ1-3, with a weak D call TRBD1 (6 bases). The CDR3 sequence is 15 residues long. Trimming removed 4 bases from V and 0 bases from J, with 11 bases in between. The V gene's germline CDR1 is SGDLS and CDR2 YYNGEE.

This rearrangement joins TRBV6-5 to TRBJ1-1, with D possibly matching TRBD1 (6 bases). The CDR3 sequence is 13 residues long. From germline, CDR1 is MNHEY and CDR2 SVGAGI. Deletions cut 8 bases from V and 1 base from J, with 11 bases between. The CDR3 loop reads CASGWGQNTEAFF. The CDR3 bases are TGTGCCAGCGGGTGGGGACAGAACACTGAAGCTTTCTTT.

The sample holds a few counts of this clone. This chain joins TRBV10-3 and TRBJ2-3; D remains unclear. The CDR3 has 13 amino acids. Per the germline V gene, CDR1 is ENHRY and CDR2 is SYGVKD. V was trimmed by 1 base and J by 4 bases, leaving 6 bases between them. CDR3 residues: CAISEFSADTQYF. For the CDR3, the DNA is TGTGCCATCAGTGAGTTCTCTGCAGATACGCAGTATTTT.

The chain has TRBV5-4 and TRBJ2-4; TRBD2 matches 7 bases. Trimming cost V 3 bases and J 1 base; bases outside gene matches: 4. The CDR3 extends over 15 amino acids. Germline V gene data show CDR1 as SGHNT and CDR2 as YYREEE (reference sequence). CDR3 region: CASSSSGGAKNIQYF. The CDR3 DNA reads as TGTGCCAGCAGCTCTTCCGGGGGGGCCAAAAACATTCAGTACTTC.